The next 19 T cell receptor beta chains were all read from a single sample in a study of CD8 T cells in ankylosing spondylitis. No antigen is known for these receptors. TCRdb reprocessed the 5' RACE reads via MiXCR and lists one record per CDR3 protein. Of a few hundred thousand distinct CDR3 sequences detected, roughly 12% appear once; the ten largest clones hold almost 7%. Whole-study results and caveats: A motif of fewer than ten highly homologous TCR beta variants was seen as apparently characteristic of ankylosing spondylitis blood.

What was sequenced was blood, either unsorted or a sorted T cell fraction (not recorded which). Receptors originate from a male donor with ankylosing spondylitis.

CDR3 DNA sequence: TGTGCCTCAGGGTTATTAGGGTACAATGAGCAGTTCTTC. As protein: CASGLLGYNEQFF. The chain couples TRBV15 to TRBJ2-1, with TRBD1 as a possible D gene (5 bases). The CDR3 is made up of 13 amino acids. V was pared by 11 bases and J by 4 bases, with 15 bases between. Germline values: CDR1 LNHNV, CDR2 YYDKDF (reference sequence).

This chain joins TRBV5-1 and TRBJ2-1, with no clear D. The germline V gene has CDR1 SGHRS and CDR2 YFSETQ. V was cut by 0 bases and J by 5 bases, with 9 bases left in between. CDR3 length: 14 residues. The CDR3 region has the DNA TGCGCCAGCAGCTTGGAAGCGCCTAACAATGAGCAGTTCTTC. Translated, it gives CASSLEAPNNEQFF.

The CDR3 region has the DNA TGCGCCAGCAGCTTACGGGCTGACACTGAAGCTTTCTTT. Translating gives CASSLRADTEAFF. J is TRBJ1-1 and V is TRBV5-1; D is unresolved. CDR1 is SGHRS and CDR2 is YFSETQ in the germline V gene. The CDR3 runs 13 residues. V lost 2 bases, J lost 3 bases, and 8 bases lay in between.

This clonotype has a handful of counts. The chain links TRBV15 to TRBJ2-3; TRBD2 might be the D (6 bases). The CDR3 contains 16 residues. V dropped 4 bases and J dropped 0 bases, with 14 bases sitting between them. Looked up from germline, CDR1 is LNHNV and CDR2 is YYDKDF (reference sequence). CDR3 nucleotide sequence: TGTGCCACCAGCAAAGGAGGGGACGGTAGCACAGATACGCAGTATTTT. Its protein product is CATSKGGDGSTDTQYF.

This clonotype was seen many times. V usage is TRBV4-2 and J usage is TRBJ1-5; no clear D. Germline values: CDR1 LGHNA, CDR2 YNFKEQ. The CDR3 contains 16 residues. Trimming cost V 1 base and J 3 bases, with 13 bases left between them. The CDR3 nucleotides are TGTGCCAGCAGCCAAGTTGGCGAAGGGCTCAATCAGCCCCAGCATTTT. Amino acid sequence: CASSQVGEGLNQPQHF.

This sequence joins TRBV6-5 and TRBJ2-1; 7 bases align to TRBD2. The CDR3 is 16 amino acids. V lost 4 bases, J lost 6 bases, and 12 bases stayed unmatched. Germline assignment: CDR1 MNHEY and CDR2 SVGAGI. Here the CDR3 DNA reads TGTGCCAGCAGTTTCCCCTTGGGGAGGGCCCTCAATGAGCAGTTCTTC. Translated: CASSFPLGRALNEQFF.

This clonotype has a count of ten or more. The CDR3 loop is CASRGTVNTEAFF. The CDR3 coding sequence is TGCGCCAGCAGAGGGACCGTCAACACTGAAGCTTTCTTT. The chain links TRBV5-1 to TRBJ1-1, with a weak D call TRBD1 (5 bases). The ends were cut back, 5 bases at V and 2 bases at J, with 10 bases in the middle. The CDR3 has 13 amino acids. CDR1 SGHRS and CDR2 YFSETQ come from the germline V gene.

The rearrangement uses TRBV24-1 and TRBJ2-1; 8 bases map to TRBD2. Germline CDR1 reads KGHDR; CDR2 reads SFDVKD. The CDR3 covers 16 residues. J was trimmed by 6 bases and V by 0 bases; bases with no gene match: 6. The CDR3 bases are TGTGCCACCAGTGATTTGTTCGGGAGGGCCTCCAATGAGCAGTTCTTC. This gives the protein CATSDLFGRASNEQFF.

The rearrangement uses TRBV7-2 and TRBJ2-7; D ambiguous. V lost 5 bases and J lost 1, with 15 bases in between. The CDR3 extends over 15 amino acids. CDR1 is SGHTA and CDR2 is FQGNSA in the germline V gene. CDR3: CASSPSMAASYEQYV. The CDR3 DNA is TGTGCCAGCAGCCCCTCTATGGCGGCTTCCTACGAGCAGTACGTC.

This clonotype was detected ten times or more. The chain combines TRBV11-2 with TRBJ1-3; no clear D gene. The ends were cut back, 5 bases at V and 0 bases at J, with 8 bases in the middle. Germline CDR1 is SGHAT and CDR2 is FQNNGV. This CDR3 is built from 14 residues. The CDR3 bases are TGTGCCAGCAGCCCTACCTCCTCTGGAAACACCATATATTTT. This sequence encodes CASSPTSSGNTIYF.

This clonotype appeared a few times. V usage is TRBV6-1 and J usage is TRBJ2-1, with 11 bases identical to TRBD2. CDR3 length equals 16 residues. With 4 bases clipped from V and 6 bases from J, the junction kept 8 bases outside the gene matches. Germline lookup yields CDR1 MNHNS and CDR2 SASEGT. The CDR3, as DNA: TGTGCCAGCAGTGTCTACCTAGCGGGAGGAAGCAATGAGCAGTTCTTC. It translates to CASSVYLAGGSNEQFF.

This clonotype was picked up a small number of times. This chain joins TRBV27 and TRBJ2-1; D is unclear. CDR1 and CDR2 (germline): MNHEY, SMNVEV (reference sequence). This CDR3 comprises 16 residues. V was shortened by 6 bases and J by 1 base, with 16 bases between the two germline ends. The DNA of the CDR3 is TGTGCCAGCAGGGCTCAGGCAAGGCTTTCCTACAATGAGCAGTTCTTC. Residues: CASRAQARLSYNEQFF.

This chain connects TRBV20-1 to TRBJ1-1, with D perhaps TRBD1 (6 bases). The CDR3 has 18 amino acids. Trimming took 1 base from V and 0 from J, leaving 21 bases between them. Germline V gene lookup returns CDR1 DFQATT and CDR2 SNEGSKA (reference sequence). CDR3 sequence: CSARATGTFISMNTEAFF. CDR3 DNA sequence: TGCAGTGCTAGAGCTACCGGGACATTTATTTCTATGAACACTGAAGCTTTCTTT.

This clonotype was seen a handful of times. The chain uses TRBV24-1 and TRBJ2-3; 7 bases match TRBD2. The length of the CDR3 is 15 residues. The V gene's germline CDR1 is KGHDR and CDR2 SFDVKD. V was pared by 5 bases and J by 4 bases, with 8 bases of the junction left unmatched. CDR3 protein: CATSGDGGSADTQYF. CDR3 bases: TGTGCCACCAGTGGGGATGGCGGGAGTGCAGATACGCAGTATTTT.

The rearrangement joins TRBV29-1 to TRBJ1-2; weak D call: TRBD1 (5 bases). Germline values: CDR1 SQVTM, CDR2 ANQGSEA. V gave up 6 bases and J gave up 2 bases, with 22 bases separating them. The CDR3 covers 16 residues. CDR3 sequence (DNA): TGCAGCGTCTACCTCCGCTACAGCTCAGGGAACTATGGCTACACCTTC. Its protein product is CSVYLRYSSGNYGYTF.

In this sample, this clonotype turned up a few times. The chain recombines TRBV20-1 with TRBJ2-7; 9 positions match TRBD1. The junction had 7 bases not matched to a gene; V was cut back by 5 bases and J by 5 bases. Germline V gene sequence: CDR1 DFQATT, CDR2 SNEGSKA (reference sequence). This CDR3 comprises 13 residues. CDR3 region: CSASDRGDNEQYF. DNA for the CDR3: TGCAGTGCTTCCGACAGGGGGGACAACGAGCAGTACTTC.

This clonotype came up many times. The rearrangement uses TRBV29-1 and TRBJ2-3; TRBD2 agrees at 8 bases. The CDR3 runs 14 residues. V lost 2 bases, J lost 1 base, and 2 bases stayed unmatched. Germline V CDR1 and CDR2: SQVTM, ANQGSEA. The CDR3 loop is CSVEPAGGTDTQYF. The DNA of the CDR3 is TGCAGCGTTGAACCAGCGGGGGGCACAGATACGCAGTATTTT.

This clonotype came up many times. The gene calls are TRBV4-2 and TRBJ1-1, with D possibly matching TRBD1 (5 bases). CDR3 length equals 14 residues. The germline V gene encodes CDR1 LGHNA and CDR2 YNFKEQ. Trimming took off 4 bases at V and 10 bases at J, with 19 bases between the two ends. The CDR3 sequence is CASSPHADQGSAFF. The CDR3, as DNA: TGTGCCAGCAGCCCCCACGCGGATCAGGGTTCAGCTTTCTTT.

This clonotype was seen more than once but under ten times. The V and J genes are TRBV6-1 and TRBJ1-6, with D possibly matching TRBD1 (5 bases). The CDR3 consists of 15 residues. Germline V gives CDR1 MNHNS, CDR2 SASEGT. Trimming cost V 1 base and J 9 bases, with 13 bases left between them. The CDR3 spells CASSEGGPRISPLHF. CDR3 nucleotide sequence: TGTGCCAGCAGTGAAGGGGGACCGAGGATTTCACCCCTCCACTTT.